The clone carrying this TCR beta chain was detected ten times or more. Antigen: not known. Trimming cost V 4 bases and J 6 bases, with 14 bases left between them. The CDR3 consists of 14 residues. Germline V gene data show CDR1 as SGHTA and CDR2 as FQGNSA. The record originates from a study of T cells after yellow fever vaccination. Study conclusions and caveats: Abundant clonotypes (contaminants from the bulk population) could be present in FACS-sorted repertoires. Most clones from primary vaccination were detected again post-booster (96% CD4, about 88% CD8).

TCRdb used MiXCR to reprocess the 5' RACE reads, holding one entry per CDR3 protein. The repertoire holds around 100,000 distinct CDR3 sequences, with approximately 8.4% as singletons. This sequence joins TRBV7-2 and TRBJ2-3, with D possibly TRBD1 on 6 matching bases. This material consisted of CD8+ T cells sorted from PBMCs, taken 45 days after the yellow fever booster vaccination. The sequence derives from a man aged 25-45 years who received the YFV17D yellow fever vaccine. The CDR3 here is CASSSVGAVDTQYF. In DNA, the CDR3 is TGTGCCAGCAGCTCAGTGGGGGCGGTGGATACGCAGTATTTT. Full variable domain (outside the CDR3, taken from reference TRBV7-2 and TRBJ2-3): GAGVSQSPSNKVTEKGKDVELRCDPISGHTALYWYRQSLGQGLEFLIYFQGNSAPDKSGLPSDRFSAERTGGSVSTLTIQRTQQEDSAVYLCASSSVGAVDTQYFGPGTRLTVL.